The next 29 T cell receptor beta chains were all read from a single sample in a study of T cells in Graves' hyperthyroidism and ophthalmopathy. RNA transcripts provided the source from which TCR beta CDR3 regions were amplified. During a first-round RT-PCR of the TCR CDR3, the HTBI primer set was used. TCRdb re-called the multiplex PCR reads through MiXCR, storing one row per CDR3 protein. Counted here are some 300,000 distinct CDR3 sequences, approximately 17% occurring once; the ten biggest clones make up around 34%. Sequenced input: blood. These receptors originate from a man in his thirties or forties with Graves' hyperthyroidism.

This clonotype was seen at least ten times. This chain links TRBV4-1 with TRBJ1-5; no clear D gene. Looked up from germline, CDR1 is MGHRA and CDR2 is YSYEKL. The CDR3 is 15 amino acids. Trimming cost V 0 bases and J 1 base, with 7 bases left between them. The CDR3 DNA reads TGCGCCAGCAGCCAAGAAAGTCGGAGCAATCAGCCCCAGCATTTT. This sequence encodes CASSQESRSNQPQHF.

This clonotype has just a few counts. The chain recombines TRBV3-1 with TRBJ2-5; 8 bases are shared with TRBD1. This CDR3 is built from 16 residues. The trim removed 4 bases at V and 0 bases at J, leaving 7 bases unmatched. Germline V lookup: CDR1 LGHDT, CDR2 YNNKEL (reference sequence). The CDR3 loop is CASSLDRVGYQETQYF. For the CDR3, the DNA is TGTGCCAGCAGCCTGGACAGGGTTGGGTACCAAGAGACCCAGTACTTC.

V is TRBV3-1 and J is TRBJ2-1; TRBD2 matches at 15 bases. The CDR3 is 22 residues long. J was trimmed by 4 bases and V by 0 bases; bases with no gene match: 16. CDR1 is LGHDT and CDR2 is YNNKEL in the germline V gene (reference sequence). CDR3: CASSQDFGGRTSGRAIYNEQFF. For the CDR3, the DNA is TGTGCCAGCAGCCAAGATTTTGGTGGGCGGACTAGCGGGAGGGCCATTTACAATGAGCAGTTCTTC.

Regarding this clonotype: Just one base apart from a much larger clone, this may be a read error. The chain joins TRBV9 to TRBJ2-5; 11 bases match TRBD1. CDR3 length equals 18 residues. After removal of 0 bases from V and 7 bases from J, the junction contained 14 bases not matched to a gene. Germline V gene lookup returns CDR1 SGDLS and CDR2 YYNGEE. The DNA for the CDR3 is TGTGCCAGCAGCGTAGGATCCTGGGGACAGGGGGTACCTGGGACCCAGTACTTC. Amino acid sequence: CASSVGSWGQGVPGTQYF.

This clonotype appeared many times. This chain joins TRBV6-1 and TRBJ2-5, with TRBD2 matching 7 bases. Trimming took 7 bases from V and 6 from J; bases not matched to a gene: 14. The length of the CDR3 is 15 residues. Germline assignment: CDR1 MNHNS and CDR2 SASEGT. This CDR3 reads CASTTPGGSEKTQYF. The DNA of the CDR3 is TGTGCCAGCACTACCCCCGGGGGGAGCGAAAAGACCCAGTACTTC.

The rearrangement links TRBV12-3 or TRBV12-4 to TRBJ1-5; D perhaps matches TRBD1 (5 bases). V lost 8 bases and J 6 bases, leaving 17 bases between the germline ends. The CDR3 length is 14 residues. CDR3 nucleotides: TGTGCCAGCCACTCGGGGGGGACCAGTCAGCCCCAGCATTTT. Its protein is CASHSGGTSQPQHF.

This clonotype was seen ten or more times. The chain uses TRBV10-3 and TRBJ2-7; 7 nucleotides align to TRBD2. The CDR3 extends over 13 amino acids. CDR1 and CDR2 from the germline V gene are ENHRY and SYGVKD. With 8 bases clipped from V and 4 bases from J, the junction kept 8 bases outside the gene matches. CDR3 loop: CAISSSGDYEQYF. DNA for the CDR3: TGTGCCATCTCGTCTAGCGGAGATTACGAGCAGTACTTC.

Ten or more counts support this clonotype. CDR3 DNA: TGTGCCAGCAGCTTCGATGCAGGGGATCGCTCCTACGAGCAGTACTTC. As protein: CASSFDAGDRSYEQYF. This chain joins TRBV11-3 and TRBJ2-7, with D maybe TRBD1 (6 bases). V was trimmed by 3 bases and J by 0 bases, leaving 15 bases between them. Germline V lookup: CDR1 SGHNT, CDR2 YENEEA. The CDR3 length is 16 residues. The full variable domain, completed using reference TRBV11-3 and TRBJ2-7, is EAGVVQSPRYKIIEKKQPVAFWCNPISGHNTLYWYLQNLGQGPELLIRYENEEAVDDSQLPKDRFSAERLKGVDSTLKIQPAELGDSAVYLCASSFDAGDRSYEQYFGPGTRLTVT.

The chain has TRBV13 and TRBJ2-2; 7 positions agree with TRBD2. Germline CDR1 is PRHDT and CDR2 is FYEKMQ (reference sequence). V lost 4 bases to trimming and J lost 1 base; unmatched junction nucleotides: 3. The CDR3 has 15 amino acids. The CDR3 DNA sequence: TGTGCCAGCAGCTGGCCGGGGGGGAACACCGGGGAGCTGTTTTTT. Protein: CASSWPGGNTGELFF.

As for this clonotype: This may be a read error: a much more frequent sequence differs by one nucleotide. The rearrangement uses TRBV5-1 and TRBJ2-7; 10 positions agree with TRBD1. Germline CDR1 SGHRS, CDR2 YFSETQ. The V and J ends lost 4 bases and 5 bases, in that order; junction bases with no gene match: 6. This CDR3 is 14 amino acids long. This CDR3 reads CASSIPTGGNEQYF. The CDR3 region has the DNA TGCGCCAGCAGCATACCGACAGGGGGCAACGAGCAGTACTTC.

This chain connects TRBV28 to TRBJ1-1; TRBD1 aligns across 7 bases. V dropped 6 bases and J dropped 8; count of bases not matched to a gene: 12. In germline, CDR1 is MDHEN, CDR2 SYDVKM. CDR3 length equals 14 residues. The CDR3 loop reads CASRTTGTATEAFF. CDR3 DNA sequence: TGTGCCAGCAGAACAACCGGGACAGCTACAGAAGCTTTCTTT.

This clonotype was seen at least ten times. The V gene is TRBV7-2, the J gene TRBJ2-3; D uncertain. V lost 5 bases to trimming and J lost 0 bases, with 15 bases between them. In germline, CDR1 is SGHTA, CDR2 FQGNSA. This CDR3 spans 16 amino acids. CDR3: CASSRYSGFSTDTQYF. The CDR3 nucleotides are TGTGCCAGCAGCAGATACAGTGGCTTTAGCACAGATACGCAGTATTTT.

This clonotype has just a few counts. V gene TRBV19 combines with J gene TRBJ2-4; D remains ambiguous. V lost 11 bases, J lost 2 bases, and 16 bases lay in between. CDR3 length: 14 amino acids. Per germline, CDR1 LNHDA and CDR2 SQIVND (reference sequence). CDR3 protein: CALNRLGSKNIQYF. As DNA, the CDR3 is TGTGCCCTGAACCGCTTGGGGTCCAAAAACATTCAGTACTTC.

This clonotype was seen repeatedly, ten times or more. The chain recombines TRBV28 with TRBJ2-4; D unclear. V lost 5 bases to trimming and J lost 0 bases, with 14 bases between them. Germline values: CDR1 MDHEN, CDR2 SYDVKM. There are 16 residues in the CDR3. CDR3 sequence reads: CASSPLARLAKNIQYF. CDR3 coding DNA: TGTGCCAGCAGTCCCTTGGCGCGCCTAGCCAAAAACATTCAGTACTTC.

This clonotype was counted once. CDR3 nucleotide sequence: TGTGCCAGCAGCCAACGAGGGGTCGGTTTCTTC. Its protein is CASSQRGVGFF. The rearrangement links TRBV3-1 to TRBJ2-1, with D perhaps TRBD1 or TRBD2 (5 bases each). Germline CDR1 and CDR2: LGHDT and YNNKEL (reference sequence). The V and J ends lost 2 bases and 16 bases respectively, with 12 bases between them. The CDR3 is made up of 11 amino acids.

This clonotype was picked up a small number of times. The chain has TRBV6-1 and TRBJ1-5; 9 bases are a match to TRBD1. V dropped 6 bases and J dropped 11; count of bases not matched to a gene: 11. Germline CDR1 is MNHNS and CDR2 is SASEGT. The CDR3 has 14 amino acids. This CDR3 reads CASSTRDRVNSQHF. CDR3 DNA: TGTGCCAGCAGCACCCGGGACAGGGTGAATTCCCAGCATTTT.

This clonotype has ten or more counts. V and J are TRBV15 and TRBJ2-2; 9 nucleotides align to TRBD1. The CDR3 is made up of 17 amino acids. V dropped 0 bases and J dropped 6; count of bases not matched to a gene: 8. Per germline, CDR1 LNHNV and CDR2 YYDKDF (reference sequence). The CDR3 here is CATSRDVAGQGSGELFF. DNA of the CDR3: TGTGCCACCAGCAGAGATGTGGCCGGACAGGGGTCCGGGGAGCTGTTTTTT.

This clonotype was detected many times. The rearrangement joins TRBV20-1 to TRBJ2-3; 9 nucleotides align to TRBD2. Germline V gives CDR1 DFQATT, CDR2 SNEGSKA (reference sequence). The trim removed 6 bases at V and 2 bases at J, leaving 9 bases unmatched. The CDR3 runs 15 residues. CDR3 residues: CSAGSGSENTDTQYF. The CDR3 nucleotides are TGCAGTGCCGGTAGCGGGAGTGAGAACACAGATACGCAGTATTTT.

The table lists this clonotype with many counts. The CDR3 here is CASGLDPSGINEQFF. The DNA of the CDR3 is TGTGCTAGTGGTTTGGATCCTAGCGGGATTAATGAGCAGTTCTTC. The chain recombines TRBV12-5 with TRBJ2-1, with 9 bases matching TRBD2. CDR1 LGHNT and CDR2 FRNRAP come from the germline V gene. CDR3 size: 15 residues. Germline trimming cut 1 base from V and 7 bases from J; bases unmatched to any gene: 5.

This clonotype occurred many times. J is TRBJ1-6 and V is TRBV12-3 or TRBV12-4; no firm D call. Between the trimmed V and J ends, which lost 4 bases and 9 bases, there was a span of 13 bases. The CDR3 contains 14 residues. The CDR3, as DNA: TGTGCCAGCAGTTCAGAGGGTTCGGGTTCACCCCTCCACTTT. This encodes CASSSEGSGSPLHF.

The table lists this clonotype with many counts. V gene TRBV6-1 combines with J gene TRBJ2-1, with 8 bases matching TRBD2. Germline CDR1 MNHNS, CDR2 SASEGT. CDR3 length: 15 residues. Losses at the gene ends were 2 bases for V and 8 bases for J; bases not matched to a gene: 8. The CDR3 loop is CASSEYAGGRDEQFF. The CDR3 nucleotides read TGTGCCAGCAGTGAATACGCGGGAGGAAGGGATGAGCAGTTCTTC.

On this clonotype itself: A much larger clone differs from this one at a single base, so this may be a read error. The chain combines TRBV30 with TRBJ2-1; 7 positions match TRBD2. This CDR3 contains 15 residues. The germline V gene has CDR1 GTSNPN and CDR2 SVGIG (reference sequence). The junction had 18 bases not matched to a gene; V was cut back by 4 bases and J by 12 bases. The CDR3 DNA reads TGTGCCTGGACCGGTCACAGTCAACGGGGGGATGGGCAGTTCTTC. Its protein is CAWTGHSQRGDGQFF.

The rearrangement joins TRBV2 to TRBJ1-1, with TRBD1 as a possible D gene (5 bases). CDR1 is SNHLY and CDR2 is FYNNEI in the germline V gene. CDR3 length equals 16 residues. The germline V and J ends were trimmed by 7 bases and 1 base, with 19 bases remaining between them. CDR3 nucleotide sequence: TGTGCCAGCAAGAACCAAAGGGGAGGGGCGAACACTGAAGCTTTCTTT. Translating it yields CASKNQRGGANTEAFF.

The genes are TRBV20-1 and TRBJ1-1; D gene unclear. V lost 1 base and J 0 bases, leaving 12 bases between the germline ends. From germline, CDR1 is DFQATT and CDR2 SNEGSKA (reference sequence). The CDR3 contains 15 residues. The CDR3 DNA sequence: TGCAGTGCTAGAGTGCCAGAGGCTATGAACACTGAAGCTTTCTTT. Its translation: CSARVPEAMNTEAFF.

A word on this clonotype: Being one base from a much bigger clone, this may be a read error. The CDR3 region is CSAAPAGGLDTGELFF. DNA of the CDR3: TGCAGTGCTGCACCAGCGGGGGGACTAGACACCGGGGAGCTGTTTTTT. The V and J genes are TRBV20-1 and TRBJ2-2; 9 nucleotides align to TRBD2. J gave up 3 bases and V 5 bases, and 10 bases lay outside the gene matches. This CDR3 contains 16 residues. CDR1 and CDR2 (germline): DFQATT, SNEGSKA (reference sequence).

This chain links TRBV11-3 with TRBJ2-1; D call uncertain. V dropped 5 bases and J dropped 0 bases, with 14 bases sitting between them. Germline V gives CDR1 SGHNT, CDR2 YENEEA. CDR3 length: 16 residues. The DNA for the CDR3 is TGTGCCAGCAGCCCTACTTTGTCGAGCTCCTACAATGAGCAGTTCTTC. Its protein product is CASSPTLSSSYNEQFF.

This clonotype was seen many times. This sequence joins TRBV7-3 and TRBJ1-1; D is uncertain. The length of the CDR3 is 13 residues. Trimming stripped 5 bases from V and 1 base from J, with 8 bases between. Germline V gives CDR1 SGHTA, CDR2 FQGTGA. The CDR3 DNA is TGTGCCAGCAGCCTACATGGGAACACTGAAGCTTTCTTT. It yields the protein CASSLHGNTEAFF.

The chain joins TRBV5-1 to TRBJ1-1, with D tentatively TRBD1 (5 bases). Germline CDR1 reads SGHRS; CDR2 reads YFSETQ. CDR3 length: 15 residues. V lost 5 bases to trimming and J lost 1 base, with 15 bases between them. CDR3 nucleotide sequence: TGCGCCAGCAGAGAGAGGGGACTCCAGAACACTGAAGCTTTCTTT. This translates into CASRERGLQNTEAFF. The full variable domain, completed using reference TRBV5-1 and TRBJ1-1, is KAGVTQTPRYLIKTRGQQVTLSCSPISGHRSVSWYQQTPGQGLQFLFEYFSETQRNKGNFPGRFSGRQFSNSRSEMNVSTLELGDSALYLCASRERGLQNTEAFFGQGTRLTVV.

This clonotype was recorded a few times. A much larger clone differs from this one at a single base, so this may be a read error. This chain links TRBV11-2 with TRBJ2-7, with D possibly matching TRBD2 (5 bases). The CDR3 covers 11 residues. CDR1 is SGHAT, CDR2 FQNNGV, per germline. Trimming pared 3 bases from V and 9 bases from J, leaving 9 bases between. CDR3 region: CASSFLRGQYF. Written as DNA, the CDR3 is TGTGCCAGCAGCTTTCTACGGGGGCAGTACTTC.